Following are 10 T cell receptor beta chains from one sample sequenced in a study of graft-versus-host responses after intestinal transplantation. Here immunoSEQ multiplex PCR was the method, and the copy in TCRdb shows in-frame clones only, minus some. The sample yields some 48,000 clones, 95% seen once. Their antigen targets remain unknown. The source material was unstimulated CD8+ T cells sorted from spleen or lymph node cells, sampled before transplant. The origin of the receptors is a human donor who was the organ donor for an intestinal transplant.

The CDR3 region is CATRQGTGELFF. The DNA for the CDR3 is TGTGCCACGAGACAGGGAACCGGGGAGCTGTTTTTT. The J gene is TRBJ2-2, the V gene TRBV13; 7 bases agree with TRBD1. V lost 10 bases to trimming and J lost 5 bases; unmatched junction nucleotides: 4. The germline CDR1 and CDR2 sequences are PRHDT and FYEKMQ (reference sequence). The CDR3 covers 12 residues.

The chain carries TRBV29-1 and TRBJ2-1, with 9 bases matching TRBD2. This CDR3 is built from 13 residues. Germline V CDR1 and CDR2: SQVTM, ANQGSEA. The junction had 2 bases not matched to a gene; V was cut back by 7 bases and J by 1 base. The CDR3 reads CSGAGGSYNEQFF. The CDR3 bases are TGCAGCGGAGCGGGGGGTTCCTACAATGAGCAGTTCTTC.

This clone has a handful of counts. The rearrangement links TRBV6-5 to TRBJ1-1; no clear D gene. CDR1 MNHEY and CDR2 SVGAGI come from the germline V gene. The CDR3 runs to 13 residues. V lost 4 bases to trimming and J lost 4 bases, with 10 bases between them. The CDR3 DNA reads as TGTGCCAGCAGTTCCGGGGTGGGCACTGAAGCTTTCTTT. As protein: CASSSGVGTEAFF.

V is TRBV9 and J is TRBJ2-1; 7 bases line up with TRBD2. The CDR3 spans 18 residues. The germline CDR1 and CDR2 sequences are SGDLS and YYNGEE. V lost 0 bases and J lost 7; bases outside the gene matches: 16. CDR3 DNA: TGTGCCAGCAGCGTAGAACCGGCGGGGGTGCCGTTTTATAATGAGCAGTTCTTC. As protein: CASSVEPAGVPFYNEQFF.

For this clone: At one boundary the junction diverges from the germline segment, which might be a read error. This chain connects TRBV6-4 to TRBJ2-1; D gene unclear. Germline V gene sequence: CDR1 MRHNA, CDR2 SNTAGT. This CDR3 is built from 12 residues. The CDR3 region is CASSDGLDGLIF. In DNA form, the CDR3 reads TGTGCCAGCAGTGACGGTTTGGACGGCCTTATCTTC.

The rearrangement joins TRBV27 to TRBJ2-3; D unclear. V was pared by 2 bases and J by 6 bases, with 12 bases between. The CDR3 covers 14 residues. CDR1 and CDR2 (germline): MNHEY, SMNVEV (reference sequence). As DNA, the CDR3 is TGTGCCAGCAGTTTAGGGCCCTTCTCGGATACGCAGTATTTT. This translates into CASSLGPFSDTQYF.

The chain recombines TRBV5-6 with TRBJ2-7, with 9 bases that match TRBD1. The germline CDR1 and CDR2 sequences are SGHDT and YYEEEE. V dropped 2 bases and J dropped 3; count of bases not matched to a gene: 3. The CDR3 totals 14 residues. The CDR3 sequence: CASSFGQGYYEQYF. In DNA form, the CDR3 reads TGTGCCAGCAGCTTTGGACAGGGGTACTACGAGCAGTACTTC.

The rearrangement joins TRBV23-1 to TRBJ1-2, with 7 positions matching TRBD1. TRBV23-1 is placed among ORFs of uncertain function. The ends lost 2 bases at V and 0 bases at J; junction bases unmatched: 0. The CDR3 is made up of 14 amino acids. The CDR3 loop is CASSQQGANYGYTF. The CDR3 DNA reads as TGCGCCAGCAGTCAACAGGGGGCTAACTATGGCTACACCTTC.

The chain employs TRBV5-5 and TRBJ1-2; possibly TRBD1 for D (5 bases). Trimming took off 4 bases at V and 4 bases at J, with 14 bases between the two ends. The CDR3 has 14 residues. Per the germline V gene, CDR1 is SGHKS and CDR2 is YYEKEE (reference sequence). The CDR3 here is CASSLRDFPYGYTF. For the CDR3, the DNA is TGTGCCAGCAGCCTAAGGGACTTCCCCTATGGCTACACCTTC. The full variable domain, rest sourced from reference TRBV5-5 and TRBJ1-2, is DAGVTQSPTHLIKTRGQQVTLRCSPISGHKSVSWYQQVLGQGPQFIFQYYEKEERGRGNFPDRFSARQFPNYSSELNVNALLLGDSALYLCASSLRDFPYGYTFGSGTRLTVV.

The chain couples TRBV11-3 to TRBJ2-1; D unresolved. The CDR3 contains 12 residues. V lost 3 bases to trimming and J lost 8 bases, with 8 bases between them. From germline, CDR1 is SGHNT and CDR2 YENEEA. CDR3 in amino acids: CASSLLADEQFF. Here the CDR3 DNA reads TGTGCCAGCAGCTTGCTGGCCGATGAGCAGTTCTTC.